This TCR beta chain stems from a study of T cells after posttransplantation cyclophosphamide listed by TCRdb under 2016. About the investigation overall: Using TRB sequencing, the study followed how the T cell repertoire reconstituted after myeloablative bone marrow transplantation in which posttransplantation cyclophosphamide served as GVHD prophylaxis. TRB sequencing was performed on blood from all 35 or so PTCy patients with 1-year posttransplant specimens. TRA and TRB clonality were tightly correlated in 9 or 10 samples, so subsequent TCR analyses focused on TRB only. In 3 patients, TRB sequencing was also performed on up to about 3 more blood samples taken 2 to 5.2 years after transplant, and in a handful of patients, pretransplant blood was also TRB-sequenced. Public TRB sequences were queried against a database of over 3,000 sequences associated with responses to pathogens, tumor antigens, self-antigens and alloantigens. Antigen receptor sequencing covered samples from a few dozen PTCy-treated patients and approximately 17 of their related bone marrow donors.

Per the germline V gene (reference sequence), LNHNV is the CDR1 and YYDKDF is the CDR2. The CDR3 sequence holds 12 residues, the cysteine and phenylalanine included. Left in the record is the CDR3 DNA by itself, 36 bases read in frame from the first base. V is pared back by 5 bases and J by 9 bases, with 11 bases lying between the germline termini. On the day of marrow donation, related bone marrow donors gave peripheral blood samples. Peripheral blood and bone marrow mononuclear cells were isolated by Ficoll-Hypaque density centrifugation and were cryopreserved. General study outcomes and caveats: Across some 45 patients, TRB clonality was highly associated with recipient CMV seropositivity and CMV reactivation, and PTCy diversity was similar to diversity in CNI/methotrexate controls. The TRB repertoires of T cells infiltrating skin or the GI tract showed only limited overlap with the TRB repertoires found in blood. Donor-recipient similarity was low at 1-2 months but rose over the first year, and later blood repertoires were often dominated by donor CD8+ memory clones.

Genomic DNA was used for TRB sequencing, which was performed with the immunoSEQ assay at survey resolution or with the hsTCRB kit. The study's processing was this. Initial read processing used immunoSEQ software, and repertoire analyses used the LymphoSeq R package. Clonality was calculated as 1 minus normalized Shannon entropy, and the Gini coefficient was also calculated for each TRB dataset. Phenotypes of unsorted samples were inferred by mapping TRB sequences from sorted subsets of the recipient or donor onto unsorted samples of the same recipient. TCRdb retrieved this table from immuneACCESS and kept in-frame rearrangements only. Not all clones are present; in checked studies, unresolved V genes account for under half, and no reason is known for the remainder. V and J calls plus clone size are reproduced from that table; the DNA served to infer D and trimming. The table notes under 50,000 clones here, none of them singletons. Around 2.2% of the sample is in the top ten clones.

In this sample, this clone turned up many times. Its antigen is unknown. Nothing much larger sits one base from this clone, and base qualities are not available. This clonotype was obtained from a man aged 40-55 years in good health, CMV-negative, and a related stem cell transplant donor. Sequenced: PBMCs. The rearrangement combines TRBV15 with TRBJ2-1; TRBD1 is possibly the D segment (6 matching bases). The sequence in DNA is TGTGCCACCAGCTCACACAGGGTTGAGCAGTTCTTC. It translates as CATSSHRVEQFF.